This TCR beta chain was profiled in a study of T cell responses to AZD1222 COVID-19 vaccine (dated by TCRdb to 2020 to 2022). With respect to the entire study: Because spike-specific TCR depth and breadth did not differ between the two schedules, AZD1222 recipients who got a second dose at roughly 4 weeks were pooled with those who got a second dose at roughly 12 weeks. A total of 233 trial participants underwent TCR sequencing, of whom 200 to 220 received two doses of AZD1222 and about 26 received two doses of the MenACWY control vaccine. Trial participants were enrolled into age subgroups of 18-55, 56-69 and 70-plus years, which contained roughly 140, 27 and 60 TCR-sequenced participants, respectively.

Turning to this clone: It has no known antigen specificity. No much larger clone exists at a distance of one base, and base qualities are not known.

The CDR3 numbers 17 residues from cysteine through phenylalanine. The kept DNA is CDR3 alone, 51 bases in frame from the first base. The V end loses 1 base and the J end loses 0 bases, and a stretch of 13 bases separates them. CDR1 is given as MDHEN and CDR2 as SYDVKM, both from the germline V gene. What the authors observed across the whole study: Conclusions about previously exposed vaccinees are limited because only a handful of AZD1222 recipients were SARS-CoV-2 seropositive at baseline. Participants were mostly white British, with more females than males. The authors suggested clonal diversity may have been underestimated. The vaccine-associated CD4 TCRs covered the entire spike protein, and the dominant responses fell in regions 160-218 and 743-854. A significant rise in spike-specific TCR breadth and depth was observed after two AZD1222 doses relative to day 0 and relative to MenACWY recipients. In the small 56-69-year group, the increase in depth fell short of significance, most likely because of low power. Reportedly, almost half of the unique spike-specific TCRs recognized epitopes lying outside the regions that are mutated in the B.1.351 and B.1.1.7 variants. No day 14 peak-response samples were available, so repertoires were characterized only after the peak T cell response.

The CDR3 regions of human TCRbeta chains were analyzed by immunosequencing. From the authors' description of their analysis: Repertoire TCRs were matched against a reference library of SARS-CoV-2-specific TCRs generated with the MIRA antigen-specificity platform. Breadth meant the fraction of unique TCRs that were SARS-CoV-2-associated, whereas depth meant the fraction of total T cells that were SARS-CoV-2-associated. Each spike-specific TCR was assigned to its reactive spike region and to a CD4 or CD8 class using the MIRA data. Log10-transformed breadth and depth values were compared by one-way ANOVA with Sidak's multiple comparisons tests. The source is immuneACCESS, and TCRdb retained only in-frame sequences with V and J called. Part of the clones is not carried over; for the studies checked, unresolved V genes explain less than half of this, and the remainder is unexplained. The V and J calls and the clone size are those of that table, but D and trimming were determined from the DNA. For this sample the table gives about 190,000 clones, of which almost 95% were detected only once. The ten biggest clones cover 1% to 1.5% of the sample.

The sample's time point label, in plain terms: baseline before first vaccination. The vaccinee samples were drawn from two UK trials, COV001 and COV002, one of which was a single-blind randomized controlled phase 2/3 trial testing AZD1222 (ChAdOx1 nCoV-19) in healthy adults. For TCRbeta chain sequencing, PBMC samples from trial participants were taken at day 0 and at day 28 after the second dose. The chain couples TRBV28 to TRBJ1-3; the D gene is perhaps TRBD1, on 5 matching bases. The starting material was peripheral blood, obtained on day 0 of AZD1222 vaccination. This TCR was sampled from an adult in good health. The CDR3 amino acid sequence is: CASSLSGSGVSGNTIYF. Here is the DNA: TGTGCCAGCAGTTTATCAGGGTCCGGGGTCTCTGGAAACACCATATATTTT.